Only a few counts were recorded for the clone carrying this TCR beta chain. Its antigen remains unidentified. Libraries for TCRalpha and TCRbeta carried sample barcodes and unique molecular identifiers via 5'RACE. TCRdb called the 5' RACE reads again in MiXCR, with one record for every CDR3 protein. The sample consists of 140,000 or so distinct CDR3 sequences, 13% to 15% of them appearing once. The sample comes from a study of T-cell memory formation after mild COVID-19. The V end was cut by 2 bases, the J end by 6 bases, with 13 bases between. The CDR3 length is 15 residues. The germline CDR1 and CDR2 sequences are LNHNV and YYDKDF (reference sequence). Points from the study as a whole: Contracting clones localized mainly to CM and EM when CD4+ and mainly to EMRA when CD8+. Pre-infection memory contained some responding clones, which suggested that cross-reactive memory had joined. CD4+ bias marked clones expanding day 15 to 37, unlike balanced contracting clones.

The clonotype comes from an adult woman who had mild COVID-19 (a few samples of this study predate the infection). Cell type and time point are not known. What was sequenced was PBMCs or a T cell subset sorted from them (not recorded which). The rearrangement links TRBV15 to TRBJ2-2, with D possibly TRBD1 on 5 matching bases. CDR3 loop: CATSRTILGAGELFF. CDR3 coding DNA: TGTGCCACCAGCAGAACTATCTTAGGGGCCGGGGAGCTGTTTTTT.